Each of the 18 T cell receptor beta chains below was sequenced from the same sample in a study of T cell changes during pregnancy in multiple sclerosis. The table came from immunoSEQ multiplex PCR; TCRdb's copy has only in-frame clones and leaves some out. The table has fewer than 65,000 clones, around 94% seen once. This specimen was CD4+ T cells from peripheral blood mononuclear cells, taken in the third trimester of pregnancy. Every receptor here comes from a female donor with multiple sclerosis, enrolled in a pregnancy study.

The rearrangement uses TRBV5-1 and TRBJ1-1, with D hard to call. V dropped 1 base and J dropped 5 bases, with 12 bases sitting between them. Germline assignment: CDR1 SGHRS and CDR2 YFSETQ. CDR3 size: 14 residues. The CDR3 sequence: CASSLYGSRTEAFF. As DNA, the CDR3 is TGCGCCAGCAGCTTGTATGGGAGTAGGACTGAAGCTTTCTTT.

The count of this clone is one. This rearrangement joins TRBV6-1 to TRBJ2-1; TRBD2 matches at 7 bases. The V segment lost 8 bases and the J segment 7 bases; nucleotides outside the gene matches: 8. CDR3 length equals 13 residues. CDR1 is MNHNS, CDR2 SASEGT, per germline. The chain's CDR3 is CASRAGIQNEQFF. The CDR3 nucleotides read TGTGCCAGCCGAGCGGGAATACAGAATGAGCAGTTCTTC.

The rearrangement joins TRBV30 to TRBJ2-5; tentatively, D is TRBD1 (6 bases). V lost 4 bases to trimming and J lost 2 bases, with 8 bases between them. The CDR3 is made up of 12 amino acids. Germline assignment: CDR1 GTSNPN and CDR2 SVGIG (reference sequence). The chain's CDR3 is CAWTTGQETQYF. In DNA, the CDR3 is TGTGCCTGGACAACAGGGCAAGAGACCCAGTACTTC.

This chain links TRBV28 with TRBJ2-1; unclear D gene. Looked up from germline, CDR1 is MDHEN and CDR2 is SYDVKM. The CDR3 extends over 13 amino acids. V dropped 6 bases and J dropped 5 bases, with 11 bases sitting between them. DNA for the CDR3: TGTGCCAGCAGGGGCGACCCCCACAATGAGCAGTTCTTC. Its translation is CASRGDPHNEQFF. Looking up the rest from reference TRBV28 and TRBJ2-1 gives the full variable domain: DVKVTQSSRYLVKRTGEKVFLECVQDMDHENMFWYRQDPGLGLRLIYFSYDVKMKEKGDIPEGYSVSREKKERFSLILESASTNQTSMYLCASRGDPHNEQFFGPGTRLTVL.

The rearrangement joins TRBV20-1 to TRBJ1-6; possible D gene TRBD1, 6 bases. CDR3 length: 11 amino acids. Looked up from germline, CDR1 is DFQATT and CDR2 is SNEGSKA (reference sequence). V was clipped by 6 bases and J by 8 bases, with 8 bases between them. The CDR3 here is CSAKGDSPLHF. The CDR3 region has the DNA TGCAGTGCAAAGGGGGATTCACCCCTCCACTTT.

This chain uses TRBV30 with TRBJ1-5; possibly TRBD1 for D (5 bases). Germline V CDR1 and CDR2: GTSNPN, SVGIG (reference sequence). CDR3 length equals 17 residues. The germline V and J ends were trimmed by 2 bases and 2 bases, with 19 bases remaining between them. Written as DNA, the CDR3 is TGTGCCTGGAGTCCTTCTGTCTGGGGGGTCGGCAATCAGCCCCAGCATTTT. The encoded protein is CAWSPSVWGVGNQPQHF.

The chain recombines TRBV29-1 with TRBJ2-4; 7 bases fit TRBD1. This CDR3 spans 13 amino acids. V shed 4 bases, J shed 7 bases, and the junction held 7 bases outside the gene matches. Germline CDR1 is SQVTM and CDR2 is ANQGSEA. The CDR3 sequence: CSVVSQGVNIQYF. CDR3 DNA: TGCAGCGTTGTGAGTCAGGGGGTTAACATTCAGTACTTC.

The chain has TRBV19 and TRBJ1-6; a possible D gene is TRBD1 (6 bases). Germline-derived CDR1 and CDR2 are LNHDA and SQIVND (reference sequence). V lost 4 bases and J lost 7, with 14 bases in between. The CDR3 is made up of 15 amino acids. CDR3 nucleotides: TGTGCCAGTAGTAAATTGGACAGCACGAATTCACCCCTCCACTTT. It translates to CASSKLDSTNSPLHF.

Here the CDR3 reads CASSTRDYTDTQYF. The CDR3 nucleotides are TGTGCCAGCAGCACCCGGGACTACACAGATACGCAGTATTTT. This sequence joins TRBV7-8 and TRBJ2-3; 7 nucleotides agree with TRBD2. V was clipped by 5 bases and J by 2 bases; unmatched bases: 4. There are 14 residues in the CDR3. In germline, CDR1 is SGHVS, CDR2 FQNEAQ.

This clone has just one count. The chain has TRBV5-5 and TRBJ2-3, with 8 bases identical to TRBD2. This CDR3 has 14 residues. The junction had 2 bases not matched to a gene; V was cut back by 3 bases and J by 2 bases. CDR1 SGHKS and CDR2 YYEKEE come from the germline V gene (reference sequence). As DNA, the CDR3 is TGTGCCAGCAGCTCCGGACTAGCCACAGATACGCAGTATTTT. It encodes CASSSGLATDTQYF.

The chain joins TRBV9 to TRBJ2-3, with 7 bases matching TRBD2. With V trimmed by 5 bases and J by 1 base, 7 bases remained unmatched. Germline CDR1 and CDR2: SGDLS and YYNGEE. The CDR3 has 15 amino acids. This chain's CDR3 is CASSPPGGRTDTQYF. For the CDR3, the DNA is TGTGCCAGCAGTCCACCGGGAGGACGCACAGATACGCAGTATTTT.

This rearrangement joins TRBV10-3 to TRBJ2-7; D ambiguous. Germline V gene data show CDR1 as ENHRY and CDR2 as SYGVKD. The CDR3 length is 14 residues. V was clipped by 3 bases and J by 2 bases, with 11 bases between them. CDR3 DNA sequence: TGTGCCATCAGTGACCACGGCGGTGCCTACGAGCAGTACTTC. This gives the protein CAISDHGGAYEQYF.

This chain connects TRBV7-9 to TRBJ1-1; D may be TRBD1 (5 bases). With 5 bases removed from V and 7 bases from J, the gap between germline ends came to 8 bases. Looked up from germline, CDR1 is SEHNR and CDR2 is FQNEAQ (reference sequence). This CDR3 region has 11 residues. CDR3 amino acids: CASSVQGEAFF. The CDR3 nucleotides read TGTGCCAGCAGCGTTCAGGGTGAAGCTTTCTTT.

Here the CDR3 reads CASSLAGVNEQYF. The CDR3 DNA follows: TGTGCCAGCAGCCTAGCGGGAGTTAACGAGCAGTACTTC. This chain joins TRBV14 and TRBJ2-7; 9 bases fit TRBD2. Germline values: CDR1 SGHDN, CDR2 FVKESK. Trimming at V came to 4 bases and at J to 5 bases, leaving 3 bases not matched to a gene. This CDR3 comprises 13 residues.

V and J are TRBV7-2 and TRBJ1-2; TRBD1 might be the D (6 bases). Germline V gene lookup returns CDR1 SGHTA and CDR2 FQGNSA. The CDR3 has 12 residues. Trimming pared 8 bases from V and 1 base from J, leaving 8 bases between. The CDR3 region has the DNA TGTGCCAGCGGGGGCATTAACTATGGCTACACCTTC. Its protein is CASGGINYGYTF.

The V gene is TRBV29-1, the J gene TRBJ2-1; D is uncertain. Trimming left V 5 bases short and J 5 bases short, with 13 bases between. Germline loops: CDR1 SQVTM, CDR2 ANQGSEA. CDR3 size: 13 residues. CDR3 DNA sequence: TGCAGCGTTAGTCCCCGCCTAAACAATGAGCAGTTCTTC. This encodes CSVSPRLNNEQFF.

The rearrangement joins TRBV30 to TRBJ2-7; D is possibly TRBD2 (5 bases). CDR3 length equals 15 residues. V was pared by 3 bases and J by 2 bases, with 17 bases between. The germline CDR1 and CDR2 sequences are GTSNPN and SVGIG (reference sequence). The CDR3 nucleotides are TGTGCCTGGAGGGCAGGACTTTCGACCCCCTACGAGCAGTACTTC. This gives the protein CAWRAGLSTPYEQYF.

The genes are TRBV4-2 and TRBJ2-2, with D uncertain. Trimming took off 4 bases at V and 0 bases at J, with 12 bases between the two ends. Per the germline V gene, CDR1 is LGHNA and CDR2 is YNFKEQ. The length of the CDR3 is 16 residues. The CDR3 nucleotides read TGTGCCAGCAGCCTGAACACGCTCGCGAACACCGGGGAGCTGTTTTTT. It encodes CASSLNTLANTGELFF.